Sequencing of this T cell receptor beta chain was carried out in a study of technical replicates of blood from a few donors (dated by TCRdb to 2016 to 2017). Concerning this clone itself: Its antigen is currently not known. No clone much larger than this one lies a single base away; base qualities are absent.

The method behind the library was the immunoSEQ multiplex PCR assay. TCRdb carries this immuneACCESS record with in-frame sequences only. Its versions omit some clonotypes, under half of them owing to an unresolved V gene in the studies checked, with the rest unexplained. Counted in this sample were 55,000 to 75,000 clones; around 92% of them appeared once. The top ten hold about 4.3% of the sample. The CDR3 sequence holds 16 residues, the cysteine and phenylalanine included. Only the CDR3 DNA is retained, 48 bases long and in frame from the first base. The junction carries 10 bases between V and J, which are trimmed by 0 bases and 1 base respectively. The germline V gene yields LGHNA for CDR1 and YSLEER for CDR2.

The sequence joins TRBV4-3 to TRBJ1-3; tentative D gene TRBD1, with 5 bases matching. Input material: PBMCs. This receptor was obtained from a human donor in good health. Some clones in this sample may be carry-over from other donors' samples. The CDR3 region: CASSQDRGFSGNTIYF. Here is the DNA: TGCGCCAGCAGCCAAGACCGGGGGTTTTCTGGAAACACCATATATTTT.